A single T cell receptor beta chain is shown here with its context. Which antigen it targets is not known. No qualities accompany the bases; no much larger clone lies one base away. The data were obtained in a study of T cell responses to AZD1222 COVID-19 vaccine (TCRdb year 2021). With respect to the entire study: A total of 230 to 250 trial participants underwent TCR sequencing, of whom about 210 had received two doses of AZD1222 and 26 had received two doses of the MenACWY control vaccine. Trial participants were enrolled by age into 18-55, 56-69 and 70-plus year subgroups, with approximately 150, 30 and 60 TCR-sequenced participants respectively.

Here is what the overall study found, with its caveats: Only six AZD1222 recipients were SARS-CoV-2 seropositive at baseline, limiting conclusions about previously exposed vaccinees. After two AZD1222 doses, spike-specific TCR breadth and depth were significantly higher than at day 0 and than in MenACWY recipients. Reportedly, almost half of the unique spike-specific TCRs recognized epitopes lying outside the regions that are mutated in the B.1.351 and B.1.1.7 variants. Because no day 14 peak-response samples were available, the repertoires could be characterized only after the peak T cell response. Participants were mostly white British, with more females than males. The authors suggested clonal diversity may have been underestimated. The whole spike protein was spanned by vaccine-associated CD4 TCRs, and dominant responses were seen in regions 160-218 and 743-854. The 56-69-year group was small, and its depth increase did not reach significance, likely because of low power.

The CDR3 regions of human TCRbeta chains were analyzed by immunosequencing. Turning to the authors' computational methods: TCRs in the repertoires were matched against a reference library of SARS-CoV-2-specific TCRs that had been generated with the MIRA antigen-specificity platform. Breadth meant the fraction of unique TCRs that were SARS-CoV-2-associated, whereas depth meant the fraction of total T cells that were SARS-CoV-2-associated. Using the MIRA data, each spike-specific TCR was assigned both to the spike region to which the TCR was reactive and to a CD4 or CD8 class. Log10-transformed breadth and depth values were compared by one-way ANOVA with Sidak's multiple comparisons tests. TCRdb limited this immuneACCESS table to in-frame rearrangements with V and J called. A share of clones is missing; checked studies link under half to unresolved V genes, and the rest is unexplained. V and J calls and clone size come straight from that table; D and trimming were deduced from the DNA. The sample table lists some 150,000 clones, approximately 85% of them with a count of one. The ten largest clones take up 5% to 5.5% of the sample.

The sample's time point label is to be understood as: about 28 days (+/-7) after the second vaccine dose. The sample's treatment or condition label is to be understood as: meningococcal conjugate vaccine given as trial control. The vaccinee samples were drawn from two UK trials, COV001 and COV002, one of which was a single-blind randomized controlled phase 2/3 trial testing AZD1222 (ChAdOx1 nCoV-19) in healthy adults. Trial participant PBMC samples were collected at day 0 and day 28 after the second dose for TCRbeta chain sequencing. The sequence was obtained from an adult who received the MenACWY meningococcal vaccine as a control. The specimen was peripheral blood, collected 28 days after the second dose of the MenACWY control vaccine.

The CDR3 protein: CATGEGRRETQYF. The sequenced DNA is TGTGCCACCGGGGAGGGGCGGCGGGAGACCCAGTACTTC. The rearrangement joined TRBV15 to TRBJ2-5, and 7 bases in between align with TRBD2. The CDR3, cysteine through phenylalanine, is 13 amino acids long. Here the CDR3 DNA is all that survives: 39 bases in frame from base 1. For CDR1 and CDR2, the germline V gene (reference sequence) lists LNHNV and YYDKDF. V is pruned by 8 bases and J by 5 bases, leaving 8 bases of the junction without a gene match. Beyond the CDR3, the reference TRBV15 and TRBJ2-5 genes provide the residues; the full variable domain reads: DAMVIQNPRYQVTQFGKPVTLSCSQTLNHNVMYWYQQKSSQAPKLLFHYYDKDFNNEADTPDNFQSRRPNTSFCFLDIRSPGLGDTAMYLCATGEGRRETQYFGPGTRLLVL.